The subject of this entry is one T cell receptor beta chain. Patients at the Seattle site were enrolled during active infection and followed longitudinally. How the authors handled the data: Nucleated cell counts were estimated from reference gene primer amplification. Here immunoSEQ multiplex PCR was the method, and the copy in TCRdb shows in-frame clones only, minus some. That table supplies the V and J calls and clone size; D and trimming were determined from the DNA. In the table there are more than 200,000 clones, about nine tenths of which are singletons. This record belongs to a study of blood T cell repertoires in COVID-19. The overall study: The cDNA or gDNA used as material had been derived from T cells, B-cell-depleted T cells, or PBMCs.

The sequence was collected from a man in his forties or fifties with COVID-19, enrolled during active disease. Sequenced material: peripheral blood.

This CDR3 is CASSLVGYRAGELFF. The CDR3 DNA is TGTGCCAGCAGCTTGGTCGGGTATCGGGCCGGGGAGCTGTTTTTT. The genes are TRBV5-5 and TRBJ2-2, with D hard to call. V lost 0 bases to trimming and J lost 6 bases, with 12 bases between them. Germline CDR1 is SGHKS and CDR2 is YYEKEE (reference sequence). The CDR3 totals 15 residues. Looking up the rest from reference TRBV5-5 and TRBJ2-2 gives the full variable domain: DAGVTQSPTHLIKTRGQQVTLRCSPISGHKSVSWYQQVLGQGPQFIFQYYEKEERGRGNFPDRFSARQFPNYSSELNVNALLLGDSALYLCASSLVGYRAGELFFGEGSRLTVL.